Listed below are T cell receptor beta chains from one sample, sequenced in a study of OX40 agonist ivuxolimab in advanced cancers. The method was immunoSEQ multiplex PCR; TCRdb's version includes in-frame clones alone and lacks a portion of them. The sample records roughly 56,000 clones, about 91% being singletons. Specimen: CD4+ or CD8+ T cells sorted from blood, collected in a trial of the OX40 agonist ivuxolimab. These receptors all stem from an adult with an advanced solid tumor such as melanoma, head and neck, liver or kidney cancer. The CDR3 runs from the conserved cysteine through the conserved F or W. D genes are given only for firm matches. Clone size is stated in some rows and not others, as once, few, many or a class when expanded.

j_call v_call d_call clone_size cdr3_nt cdr3_aa
TRBJ2-7 TRBV19 TRBD1 once TGTGCCAGTAGTATAACCGGGACAGGGAGTTTCTACGAGCAGTACTTC CASSITGTGSFYEQYF
TRBJ2-1 TRBV27 TRBD1 - TGTGCCAGCAGTTGGGACAGGGGGCACAATGAGCAGTTCTTC CASSWDRGHNEQFF
TRBJ2-7 TRBV4-3 TRBD2 - TGCGCCAGCAGCCAAAATCCGGGACTAGCGGGCTACGAGCAGTACTTC CASSQNPGLAGYEQYF
TRBJ2-5 TRBV7-2 TRBD1 - TGTGCCAGCAGCTTGACAGGGGGCCAAGAGACCCAGTACTTC CASSLTGGQETQYF
TRBJ2-3 TRBV2 - - TGTGCCAGCTTACCTGAGGATGGTGGAGATATTACGCAGTATTTT CASLPEDGGDITQYF
TRBJ2-5 TRBV5-6 - - TGTGCCAGCAGCGACGACAGAGACCAAGAGACCCAGTACTTC CASSDDRDQETQYF
TRBJ2-7 TRBV4-2 TRBD1 - TGTGCCAGCAGCCCTACGGGACAGGGGGCGAACGAGCAGTACTTC CASSPTGQGANEQYF
TRBJ2-7 TRBV7-2 - - TGTGCCAGCAGCTTTACCGGACGGTCCTACGAGCAGTACTTC CASSFTGRSYEQYF
TRBJ1-1 TRBV6-6 - - TGTGCCAGCAGGGAGAAAGGCGGCACTGAAGCTTTCTTT CASREKGGTEAFF
TRBJ2-7 TRBV19 - - TGTGCCAGTAGTATAGACATATCCTACGAGCAGTACTTC CASSIDISYEQYF
TRBJ2-7 TRBV4-3 - once TGCGCCAGCAGCCCGTCGGTTAACTACGAGCAGTACTTC CASSPSVNYEQYF
TRBJ1-1 TRBV11-1 - - TGTGCCAGCAGCCAGGGCCAGACAGTCAACACTGAAGCTTTCTTT CASSQGQTVNTEAFF
TRBJ1-4 TRBV10-3 - - TGTGCCATCAGTGATGACACTCACGAAAAACTGTTTTTT CAISDDTHEKLFF